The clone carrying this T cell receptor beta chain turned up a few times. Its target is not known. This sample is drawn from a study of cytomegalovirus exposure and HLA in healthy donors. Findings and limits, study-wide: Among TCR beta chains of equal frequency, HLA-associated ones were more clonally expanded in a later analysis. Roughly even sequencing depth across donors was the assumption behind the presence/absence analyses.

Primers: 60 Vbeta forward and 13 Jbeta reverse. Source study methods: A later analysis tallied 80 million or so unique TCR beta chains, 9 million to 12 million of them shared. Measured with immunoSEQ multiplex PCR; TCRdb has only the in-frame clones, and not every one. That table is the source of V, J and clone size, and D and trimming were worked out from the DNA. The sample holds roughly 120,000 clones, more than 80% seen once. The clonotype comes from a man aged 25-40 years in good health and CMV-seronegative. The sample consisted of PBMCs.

CDR3 loop: CASSPLTAETQYF. The DNA of the CDR3 is TGTGCCAGCAGTCCCCTCACTGCAGAGACCCAGTACTTC. The genes are TRBV6-5 and TRBJ2-5; D not resolved. The germline CDR1 and CDR2 sequences are MNHEY and SVGAGI. This CDR3 has 13 residues. The V gene lost 5 bases and the J gene lost 4 bases, with 11 bases spanning the gap.